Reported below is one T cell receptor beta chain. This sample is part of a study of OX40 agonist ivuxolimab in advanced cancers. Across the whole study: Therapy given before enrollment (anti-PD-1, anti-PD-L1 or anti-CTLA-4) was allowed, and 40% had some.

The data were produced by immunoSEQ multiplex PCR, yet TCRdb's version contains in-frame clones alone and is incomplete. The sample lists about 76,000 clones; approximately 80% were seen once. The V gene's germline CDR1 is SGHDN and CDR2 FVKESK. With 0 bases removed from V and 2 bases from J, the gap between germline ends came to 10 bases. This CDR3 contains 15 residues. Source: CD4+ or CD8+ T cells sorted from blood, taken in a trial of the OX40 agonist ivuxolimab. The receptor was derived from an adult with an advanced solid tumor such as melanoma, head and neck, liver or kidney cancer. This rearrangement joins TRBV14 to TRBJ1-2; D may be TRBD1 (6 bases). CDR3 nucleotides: TGTGCCAGCAGCCAAGACACAGGGAGAAACTATGGCTACACCTTC. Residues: CASSQDTGRNYGYTF.